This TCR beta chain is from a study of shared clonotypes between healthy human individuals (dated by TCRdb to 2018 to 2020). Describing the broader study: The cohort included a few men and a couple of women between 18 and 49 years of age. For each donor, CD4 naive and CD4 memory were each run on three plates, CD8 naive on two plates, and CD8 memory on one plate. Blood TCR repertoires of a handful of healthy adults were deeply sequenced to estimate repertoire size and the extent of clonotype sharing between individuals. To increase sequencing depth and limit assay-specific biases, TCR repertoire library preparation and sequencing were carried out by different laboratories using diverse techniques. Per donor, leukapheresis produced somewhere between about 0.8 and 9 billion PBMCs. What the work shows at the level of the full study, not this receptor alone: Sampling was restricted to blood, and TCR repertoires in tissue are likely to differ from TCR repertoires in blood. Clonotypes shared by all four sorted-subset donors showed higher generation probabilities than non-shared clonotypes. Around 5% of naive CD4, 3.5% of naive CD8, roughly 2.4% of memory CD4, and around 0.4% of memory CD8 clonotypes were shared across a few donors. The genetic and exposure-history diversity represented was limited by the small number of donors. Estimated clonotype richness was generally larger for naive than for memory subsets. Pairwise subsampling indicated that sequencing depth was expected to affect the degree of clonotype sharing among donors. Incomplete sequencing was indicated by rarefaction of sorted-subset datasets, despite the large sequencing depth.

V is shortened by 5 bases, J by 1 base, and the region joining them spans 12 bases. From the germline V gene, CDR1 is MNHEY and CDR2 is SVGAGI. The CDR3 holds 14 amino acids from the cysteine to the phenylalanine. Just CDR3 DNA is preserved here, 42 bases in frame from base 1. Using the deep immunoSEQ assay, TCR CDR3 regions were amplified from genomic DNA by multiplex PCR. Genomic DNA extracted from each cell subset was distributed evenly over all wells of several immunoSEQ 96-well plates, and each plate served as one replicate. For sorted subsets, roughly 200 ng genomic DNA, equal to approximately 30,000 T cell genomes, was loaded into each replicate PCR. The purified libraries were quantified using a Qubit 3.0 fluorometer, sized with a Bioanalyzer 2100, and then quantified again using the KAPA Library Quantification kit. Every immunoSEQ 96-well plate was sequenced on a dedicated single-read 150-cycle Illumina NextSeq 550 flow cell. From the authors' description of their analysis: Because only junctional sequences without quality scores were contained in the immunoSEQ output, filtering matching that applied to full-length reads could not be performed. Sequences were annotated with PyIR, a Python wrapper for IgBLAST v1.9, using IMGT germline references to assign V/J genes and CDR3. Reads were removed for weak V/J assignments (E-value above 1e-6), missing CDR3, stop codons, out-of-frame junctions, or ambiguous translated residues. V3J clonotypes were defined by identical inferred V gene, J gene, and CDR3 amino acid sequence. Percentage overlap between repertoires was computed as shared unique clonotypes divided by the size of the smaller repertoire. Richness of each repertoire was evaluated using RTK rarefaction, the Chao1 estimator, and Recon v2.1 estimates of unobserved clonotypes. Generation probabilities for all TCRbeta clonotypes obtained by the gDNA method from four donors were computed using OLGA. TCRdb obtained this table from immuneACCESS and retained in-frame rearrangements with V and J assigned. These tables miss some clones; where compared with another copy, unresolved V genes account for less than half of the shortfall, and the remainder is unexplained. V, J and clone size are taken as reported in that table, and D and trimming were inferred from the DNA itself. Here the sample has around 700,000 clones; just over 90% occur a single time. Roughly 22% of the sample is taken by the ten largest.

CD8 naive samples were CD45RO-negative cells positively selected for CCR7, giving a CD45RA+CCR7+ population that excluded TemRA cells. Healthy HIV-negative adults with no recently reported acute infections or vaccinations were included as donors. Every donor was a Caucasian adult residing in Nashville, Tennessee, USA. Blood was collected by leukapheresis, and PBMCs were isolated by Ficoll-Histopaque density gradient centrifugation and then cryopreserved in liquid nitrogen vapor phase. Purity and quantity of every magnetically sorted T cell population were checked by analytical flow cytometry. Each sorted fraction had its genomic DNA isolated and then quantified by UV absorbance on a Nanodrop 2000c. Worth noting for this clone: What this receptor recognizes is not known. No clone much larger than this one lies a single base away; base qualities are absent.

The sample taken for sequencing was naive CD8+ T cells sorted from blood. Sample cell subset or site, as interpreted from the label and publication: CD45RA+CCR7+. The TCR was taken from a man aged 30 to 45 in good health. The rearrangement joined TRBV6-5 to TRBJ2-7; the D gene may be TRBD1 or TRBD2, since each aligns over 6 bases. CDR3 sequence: CASSRQGGSYEQYF. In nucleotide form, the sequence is TGTGCCAGCAGTCGTCAAGGGGGGTCCTACGAGCAGTACTTC.